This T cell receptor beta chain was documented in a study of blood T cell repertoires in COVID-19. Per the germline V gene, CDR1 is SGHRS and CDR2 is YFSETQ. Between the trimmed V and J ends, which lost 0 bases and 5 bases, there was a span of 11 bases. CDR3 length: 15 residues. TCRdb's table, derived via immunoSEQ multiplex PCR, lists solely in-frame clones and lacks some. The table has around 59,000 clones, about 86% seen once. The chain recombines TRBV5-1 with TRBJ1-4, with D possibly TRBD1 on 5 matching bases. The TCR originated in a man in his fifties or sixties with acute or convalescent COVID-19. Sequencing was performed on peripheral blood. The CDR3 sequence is CASSLGGTDNEKLFF. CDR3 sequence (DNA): TGCGCCAGCAGCTTGGGGGGGACTGACAATGAAAAACTGTTTTTT. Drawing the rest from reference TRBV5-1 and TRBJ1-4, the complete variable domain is KAGVTQTPRYLIKTRGQQVTLSCSPISGHRSVSWYQQTPGQGLQFLFEYFSETQRNKGNFPGRFSGRQFSNSRSEMNVSTLELGDSALYLCASSLGGTDNEKLFFGSGTQLSVL.